The source of this T cell receptor beta chain is a study of shared clonotypes between healthy human individuals. Across the whole study: Per donor, three plates held CD4 naive cells, three held CD4 memory, two held CD8 naive and one held CD8 memory.

Trimming removed 7 bases at V and 7 bases at J, with 14 bases between. Germline V gene lookup returns CDR1 MNHEY and CDR2 SMNVEV (reference sequence). This CDR3 spans 12 amino acids. Assay: immunoSEQ multiplex PCR; the TCRdb copy retains only in-frame clones and omits some. The sample consists of approximately 100,000 clones, 65% to 75% of them appearing once. In CD8 memory, CD45RO+ cells were put together with CCR7-negative CD45RA+ TemRA cells. Sample: memory CD8+ T cells sorted from blood. Subset: CD45RO+ cells pooled with CCR7-negative TemRA cells. This receptor was identified in a woman aged 25 to 39 in good health. The chain uses TRBV27 and TRBJ2-7, with a possible D match to TRBD2 (6 bases). CDR3 protein: CASTPQAGEQYF. As DNA, the CDR3 is TGTGCCAGCACCCCTCAGGCGGGGGAGCAGTACTTC.